What follows describes a single T cell receptor (beta chain). This CDR3 is built from 14 residues. Germline V gene data show CDR1 as KGHSH and CDR2 as LQKENI. Trimming removed 3 bases at V and 4 bases at J, with 12 bases between. This sample was included in a study of blood T cells in healthy people across ages. Together with a sample-barcoded 5' primer, a J-beta primer mix was included in a second PCR lasting roughly 6 to 12 cycles. Each cDNA molecule carried a tag from a template-switch adaptor that contained 12 random nucleotides. TCRdb re-derived calls from the 5' RACE reads in MiXCR, one entry per CDR3 protein. Of more than 550,000 distinct CDR3 sequences in the sample, about a fifth are singletons; the top ten hold 20% to 25%. Every donor gave around 10 milliliters of peripheral blood.

Material for sequencing was blood. The chain employs TRBV18 and TRBJ1-1, with D perhaps matching TRBD1 (5 bases). This TCR was sampled from a man between 65 and 79 years old in good health. The CDR3 bases are TGTGCCAGCTCACCGGGGCCGGAGGCCACTGAAGCTTTCTTT. It is translated as CASSPGPEATEAFF.